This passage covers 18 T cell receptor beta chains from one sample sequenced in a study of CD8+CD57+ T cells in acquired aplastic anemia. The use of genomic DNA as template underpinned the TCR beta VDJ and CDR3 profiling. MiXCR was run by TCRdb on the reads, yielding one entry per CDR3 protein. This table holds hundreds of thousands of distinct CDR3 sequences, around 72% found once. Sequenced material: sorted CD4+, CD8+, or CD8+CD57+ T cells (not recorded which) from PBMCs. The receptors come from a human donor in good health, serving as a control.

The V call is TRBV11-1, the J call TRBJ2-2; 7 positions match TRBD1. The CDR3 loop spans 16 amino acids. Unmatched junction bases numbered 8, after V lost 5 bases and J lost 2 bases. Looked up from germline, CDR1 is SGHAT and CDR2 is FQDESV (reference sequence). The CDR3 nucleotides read TGTGCCAGCAGCCACTACCGGGACAGAAACACCGGGGAGCTGTTTTTT. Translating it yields CASSHYRDRNTGELFF.

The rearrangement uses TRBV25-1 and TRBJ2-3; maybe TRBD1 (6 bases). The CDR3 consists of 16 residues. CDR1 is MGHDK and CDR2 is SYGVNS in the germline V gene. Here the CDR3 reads CSISDWGPGQGDTQYF. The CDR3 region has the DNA TGTTCCATCAGCGACTGGGGGCCAGGACAAGGAGATACGCAGTATTTT.

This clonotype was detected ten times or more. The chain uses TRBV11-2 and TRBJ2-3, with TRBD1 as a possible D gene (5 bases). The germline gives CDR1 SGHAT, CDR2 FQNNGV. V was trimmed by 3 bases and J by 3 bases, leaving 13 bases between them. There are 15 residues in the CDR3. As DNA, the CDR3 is TGTGCCAGCAGCTTTGCAGGGCGTTTTACAGATACGCAGTATTTT. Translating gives CASSFAGRFTDTQYF. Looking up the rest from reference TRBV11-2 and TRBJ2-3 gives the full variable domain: EAGVAQSPRYKIIEKRQSVAFWCNPISGHATLYWYQQILGQGPKLLIQFQNNGVVDDSQLPKDRFSAERLKGVDSTLKIQPAKLEDSAVYLCASSFAGRFTDTQYFGPGTRLTVL.

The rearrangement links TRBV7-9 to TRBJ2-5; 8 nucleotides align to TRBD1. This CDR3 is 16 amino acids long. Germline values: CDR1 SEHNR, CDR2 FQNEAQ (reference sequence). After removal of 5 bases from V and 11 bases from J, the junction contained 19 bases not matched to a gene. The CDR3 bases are TGTGCCAGCAGCCTGGACAGGGCAGCAGATACGCAGTATCAGTACTTC. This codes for CASSLDRAADTQYQYF.

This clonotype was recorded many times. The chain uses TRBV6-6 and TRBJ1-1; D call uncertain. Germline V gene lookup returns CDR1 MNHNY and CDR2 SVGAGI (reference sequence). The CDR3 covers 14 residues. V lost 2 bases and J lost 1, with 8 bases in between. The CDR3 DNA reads TGTGCCAGCAGTTACGACCCGGGGAACACTGAAGCTTTCTTT. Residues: CASSYDPGNTEAFF.

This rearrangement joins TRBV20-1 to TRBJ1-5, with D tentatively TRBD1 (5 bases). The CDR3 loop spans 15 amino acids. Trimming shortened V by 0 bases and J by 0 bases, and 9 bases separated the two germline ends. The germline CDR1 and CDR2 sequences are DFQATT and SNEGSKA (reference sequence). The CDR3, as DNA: TGCAGTGCTAGAGACACGGGACTTAGCAATCAGCCCCAGCATTTT. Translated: CSARDTGLSNQPQHF.

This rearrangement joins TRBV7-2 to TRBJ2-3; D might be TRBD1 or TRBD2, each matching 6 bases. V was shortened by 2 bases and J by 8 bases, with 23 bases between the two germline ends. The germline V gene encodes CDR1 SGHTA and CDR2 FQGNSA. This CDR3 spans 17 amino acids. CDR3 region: CASSLSARGDTEATQYF. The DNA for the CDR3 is TGTGCCAGCAGCTTAAGCGCAAGGGGGGACACTGAAGCTACGCAGTATTTT. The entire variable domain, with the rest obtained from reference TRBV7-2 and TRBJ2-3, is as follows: GAGVSQSPSNKVTEKGKDVELRCDPISGHTALYWYRQSLGQGLEFLIYFQGNSAPDKSGLPSDRFSAERTGGSVSTLTIQRTQQEDSAVYLCASSLSARGDTEATQYFGPGTRLTVL.

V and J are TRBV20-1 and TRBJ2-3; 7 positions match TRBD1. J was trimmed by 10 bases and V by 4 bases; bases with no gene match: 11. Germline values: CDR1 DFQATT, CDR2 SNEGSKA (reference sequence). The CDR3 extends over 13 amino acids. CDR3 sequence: CSATTGTDVAQYF. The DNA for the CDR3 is TGCAGTGCTACGACCGGGACAGATGTAGCGCAGTATTTT.

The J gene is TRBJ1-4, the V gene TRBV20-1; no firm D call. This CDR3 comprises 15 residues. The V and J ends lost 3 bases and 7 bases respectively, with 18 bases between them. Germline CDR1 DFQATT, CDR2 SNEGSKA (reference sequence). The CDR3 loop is CSAREETQYCEKLFF. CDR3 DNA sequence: TGCAGTGCTAGGGAAGAGACCCAGTACTGTGAAAAACTGTTTTTT.

CDR3 sequence (DNA): TGTGCTAGTACCGTAGACCTGAGAAAACAGCCCCAGCATTTT. Protein: CASTVDLRKQPQHF. The rearrangement joins TRBV9 to TRBJ1-5; D uncertain. The CDR3 extends over 14 amino acids. Germline V lookup: CDR1 SGDLS, CDR2 YYNGEE.

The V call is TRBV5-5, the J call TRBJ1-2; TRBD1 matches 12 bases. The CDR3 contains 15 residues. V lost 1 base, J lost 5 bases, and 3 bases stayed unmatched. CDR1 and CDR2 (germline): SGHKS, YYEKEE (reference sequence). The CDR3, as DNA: TGTGCCAGCAGCTTGCGGGGACAGGGGGCGTATGGCTACACCTTC. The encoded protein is CASSLRGQGAYGYTF.

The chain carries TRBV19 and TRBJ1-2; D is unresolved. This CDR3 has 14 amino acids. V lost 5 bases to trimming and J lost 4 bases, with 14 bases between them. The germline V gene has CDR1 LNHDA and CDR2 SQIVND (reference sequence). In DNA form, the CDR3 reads TGTGCCAGTAGTGACTCAGAGGTTATCTATGGCTACACCTTC. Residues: CASSDSEVIYGYTF.

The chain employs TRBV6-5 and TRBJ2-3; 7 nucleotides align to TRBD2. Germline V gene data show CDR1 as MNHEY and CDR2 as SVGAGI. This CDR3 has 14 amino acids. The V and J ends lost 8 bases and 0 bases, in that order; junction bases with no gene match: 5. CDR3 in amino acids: CASPGGVSTDTQYF. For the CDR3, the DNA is TGTGCCAGCCCTGGGGGGGTGAGCACAGATACGCAGTATTTT.

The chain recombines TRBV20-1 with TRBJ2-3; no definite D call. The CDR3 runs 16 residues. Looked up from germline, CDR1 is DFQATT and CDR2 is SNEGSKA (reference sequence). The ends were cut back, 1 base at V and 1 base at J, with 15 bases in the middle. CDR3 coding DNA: TGCAGTGCTAGAGCGCCACGCCCGGTTGGCACAGATACGCAGTATTTT. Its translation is CSARAPRPVGTDTQYF.

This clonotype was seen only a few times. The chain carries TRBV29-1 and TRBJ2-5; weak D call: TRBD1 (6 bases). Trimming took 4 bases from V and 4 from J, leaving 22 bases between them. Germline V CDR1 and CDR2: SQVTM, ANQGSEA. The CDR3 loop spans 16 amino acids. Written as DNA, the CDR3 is TGCAGCGTTGGATCACTGCGGCAGGGGCCGGGAGAGACCCAGTACTTC. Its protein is CSVGSLRQGPGETQYF.

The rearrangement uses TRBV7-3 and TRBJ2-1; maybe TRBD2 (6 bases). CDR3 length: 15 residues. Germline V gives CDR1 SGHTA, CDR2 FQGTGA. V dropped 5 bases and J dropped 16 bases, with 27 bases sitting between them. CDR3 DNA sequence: TGTGCCAGCAGCGCGGGAAGTTTGGGAGGCTACACCTTCTTCTTC. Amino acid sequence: CASSAGSLGGYTFFF. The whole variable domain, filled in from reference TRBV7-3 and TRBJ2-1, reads GAGVSQTPSNKVTEKGKYVELRCDPISGHTALYWYRQSLGQGPEFLIYFQGTGAADDSGLPNDRFFAVRPEGSVSTLKIQRTERGDSAVYLCASSAGSLGGYTFFFGPGTRLTVL.

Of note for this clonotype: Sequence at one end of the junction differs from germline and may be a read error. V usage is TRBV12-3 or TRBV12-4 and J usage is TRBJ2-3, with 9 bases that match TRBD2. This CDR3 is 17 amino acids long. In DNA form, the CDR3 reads TGTGCCAGCAGTATAGCCTCGCGGGGGGGTAGCACAGATACGCAGTATTTT. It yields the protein CASSIASRGGSTDTQYF.

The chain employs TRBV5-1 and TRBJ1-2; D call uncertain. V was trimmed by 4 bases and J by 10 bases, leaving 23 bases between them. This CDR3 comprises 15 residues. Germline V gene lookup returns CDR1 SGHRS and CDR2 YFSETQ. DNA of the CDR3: TGCGCCAGCAGCCGAGCCCGGGGAGGCGAGCAGTACTACACCTTC. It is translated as CASSRARGGEQYYTF.